The 14 T cell receptor beta chains in this list originate from one sample, sequenced in a study of metastatic and nonmetastatic thyroid tumors. TCRdb re-called the PCR reads with MiXCR. The sample has 15,000 or so clones, 9.5% to 15% seen once; the top ten hold approximately 30%. The entire patient cohort was treatment-naive prior to thyroid surgery. Material for sequencing was blood. The receptors were sampled from a female donor with papillary thyroid cancer or a benign thyroid nodule (not recorded which). Some clones in this sample may be carry-over from other donors' samples.

This clone is termed medium-sized. The chain joins TRBV6-1 to TRBJ2-1; perhaps D is TRBD1 or TRBD2 (5 bases each). The germline V gene encodes CDR1 MNHNS and CDR2 SASEGT. The V gene lost 2 bases and the J gene lost 4 bases, with 12 bases spanning the gap. This CDR3 comprises 15 residues. CDR3 loop: CASSEPGLGYNEQFF. The CDR3 DNA is TGTGCCAGCAGTGAACCGGGGCTGGGGTACAATGAGCAGTTCTTC.

This chain links TRBV20-1 with TRBJ1-3, with D possibly TRBD1 on 5 matching bases. Looked up from germline, CDR1 is DFQATT and CDR2 is SNEGSKA (reference sequence). The length of the CDR3 is 13 residues. V was shortened by 5 bases and J by 7 bases, with 15 bases between the two germline ends. Written as DNA, the CDR3 is TGCAGTGCTGAATTAACTACAGGTAACACCATATATTTT. Translating it yields CSAELTTGNTIYF.

This clone was counted many times. The V and J genes are TRBV6-2 or TRBV6-3 and TRBJ2-1; tentative D call: TRBD1 (6 bases). CDR3 size: 15 residues. Trimming left V 5 bases short and J 0 bases short, with 11 bases between. The germline V gene encodes CDR1 MNHEY and CDR2 SVGEGT. The CDR3 nucleotides read TGTGCCAGCAGTCCTACAGGGAGCTCCTACAATGAGCAGTTCTTC. Translated, it gives CASSPTGSSYNEQFF.

This clone was observed at least ten times. The chain is built from TRBV7-3 and TRBJ2-1; 8 bases map to TRBD2. The germline gives CDR1 SGHTA, CDR2 FQGTGA. V dropped 7 bases and J dropped 7; count of bases not matched to a gene: 12. This CDR3 has 15 residues. The DNA of the CDR3 is TGTGCCAGCACCCTACGGGGAGCGGGGGAAAATGAGCAGTTCTTC. This codes for CASTLRGAGENEQFF.

A remark on this clone: Given the absence of the conserved phenylalanine or tryptophan at the CDR3 end, a read error is likely. V gene TRBV6-4 combines with J gene TRBJ2-1; no definite D call. This CDR3 comprises 13 residues. From germline, CDR1 is MRHNA and CDR2 SNTAGT. The V end lost 2 bases, the J end lost 0 bases, and 2 bases lay between the germline ends. This CDR3 is CASSDSSYNEQFC. The CDR3 bases are TGTGCCAGCAGTGACAGCTCCTACAATGAGCAGTTCTGC.

The gene calls are TRBV5-4 and TRBJ1-2; perhaps TRBD1 as D (5 bases). The germline V gene encodes CDR1 SGHNT and CDR2 YYREEE (reference sequence). This CDR3 comprises 15 residues. Trimming removed 0 bases at V and 1 base at J, with 10 bases between. For the CDR3, the DNA is TGTGCCAGCAGCTTGGGGGGCCAGAATAACTATGGCTACACCTTC. Translation gives CASSLGGQNNYGYTF.

With respect to this clone: One junction end does not reproduce the germline sequence, and a read error may be involved. The chain has TRBV5-1 and TRBJ2-3, with D possibly TRBD1 on 6 matching bases. The CDR3 runs to 15 residues. CDR1 is SGHRS, CDR2 YFSETQ, per germline. In DNA form, the CDR3 reads TGCGCCAGCAGCTTGGCTGGGGGCGGCACATATACACAGTATTTT. It codes for CASSLAGGGTYTQYF.

This clone has at least ten counts. The V call is TRBV11-2, the J call TRBJ1-2; tentative D call: TRBD1 (6 bases). V was clipped by 7 bases and J by 8 bases, with 20 bases between them. The germline V gene encodes CDR1 SGHAT and CDR2 FQNNGV. The CDR3 runs to 14 residues. For the CDR3, the DNA is TGTGCCAGCACCGTGGACAGTTCACTGAGAGGCTACACCTTC. Translating gives CASTVDSSLRGYTF.

This clone was detected many times. Other DNA sequences from this sample encode an identical CDR3 as well. The chain combines TRBV28 with TRBJ2-5; D not resolved. Germline CDR1 is MDHEN and CDR2 is SYDVKM. V was pared by 5 bases and J by 1 base, with 14 bases between. This CDR3 is 15 amino acids long. The CDR3 protein is CASSKTIGPQETQYF. CDR3 nucleotides: TGTGCCAGCAGTAAGACAATCGGGCCCCAAGAGACCCAGTACTTC.

This clone was found many times. The chain carries TRBV11-2 and TRBJ1-1, with D unclear. This CDR3 has 13 amino acids. The V and J ends lost 4 bases and 3 bases respectively, with 9 bases between them. Looked up from germline, CDR1 is SGHAT and CDR2 is FQNNGV. The CDR3 loop reads CASSWGADTEAFF. The DNA of the CDR3 is TGTGCCAGCAGCTGGGGAGCGGACACTGAAGCTTTCTTT.

At least ten counts were recorded for this clone. The chain carries TRBV5-1 and TRBJ1-1; the D gene is possibly TRBD1 (6 bases). With 1 base removed from V and 4 bases from J, the gap between germline ends came to 11 bases. The CDR3 is made up of 14 amino acids. Germline V lookup: CDR1 SGHRS, CDR2 YFSETQ. The CDR3: CASSLLGGATEAFF. CDR3 sequence (DNA): TGCGCCAGCAGCTTGTTGGGGGGGGCCACTGAAGCTTTCTTT.

Concerning this clone itself: A much more abundant neighbour one base away suggests this may be a read error. This CDR3 is missing its conserved last phenylalanine or tryptophan, likely due to a read error. V usage is TRBV28 and J usage is TRBJ2-5, with 8 nucleotides matching TRBD1. The end of the DNA aligns better with TRBJ2-4, so the J call may be wrong. The CDR3 totals 14 residues. Germline lookup yields CDR1 MDHEN and CDR2 SYDVKM. The CDR3 reads CASSQDRGFRIQYL. The CDR3 nucleotides read TGTGCCAGCAGCCAAGACAGGGGCTTCCGCATTCAGTACTTA.

This clone has ten or more counts. One base away lies a much larger clone, so this may be a sequencing read error. Other nucleotide sequences from this sample produce the same CDR3. V and J are TRBV11-2 and TRBJ2-3, with D perhaps matching TRBD1 or TRBD2 (5 bases each). This CDR3 is built from 17 residues. The germline V gene encodes CDR1 SGHAT and CDR2 FQNNGV. The CDR3 sequence: CASSLGGGLGNADTRYF. The CDR3 DNA reads TGTGCCAGCAGCTTAGGGGGCGGGTTAGGTAACGCAGATACGCGGTATTTT.

This clone was found many times. CDR3 in amino acids: CAKRLSRGGENGLKAFF. The CDR3 DNA sequence: TGTGCTAAGAGGTTGTCCCGGGGGGGGGAGAATGGGCTAAAAGCTTTCTTT. This chain joins TRBV12-5 and TRBJ1-1; TRBD1 is a possible D gene (5 bases). Looked up from germline, CDR1 is LGHNT and CDR2 is FRNRAP. The V and J ends lost 10 bases and 9 bases respectively, with 33 bases between them. This CDR3 region has 17 residues.